This TCR beta chain originates from a study of early stage breast cancer tumors. General study points: Compared with adjacent normal breast, tumors showed 2.5 to 3-fold denser, more clonal T cells.

In regard to this clone: Its antigen remains unidentified. The identical CDR3 is also encoded by other nucleotide sequences in the sample.

V lost 0 bases and J lost 5, with 10 bases in between. This CDR3 comprises 13 residues. Germline V CDR1 and CDR2: GTSNPN, SVGIG (reference sequence). Clones were sequenced by immunoSEQ multiplex PCR, and TCRdb holds only the in-frame ones, with some missing. Here the sample spans some 4,400 clones, roughly two thirds being singletons. Sequenced: breast tumor tissue. This clonotype was sampled from a person between 50 and 60 years old with breast cancer. The rearrangement uses TRBV30 and TRBJ2-5; maybe TRBD2 (7 bases). CDR3 sequence reads: CAWSVGGVETQYF. The CDR3 region has the DNA TGTGCCTGGAGTGTAGGGGGGGTGGAGACCCAGTACTTC. The variable domain in full, completed from reference TRBV30 and TRBJ2-5, reads SQTIHQWPATLVQPVGSPLSLECTVEGTSNPNLYWYRQAAGRGLQLLFYSVGIGQISSEVPQNLSASRPQDRQFILSSKKLLLSDSGFYLCAWSVGGVETQYFGPGTRLLVL.